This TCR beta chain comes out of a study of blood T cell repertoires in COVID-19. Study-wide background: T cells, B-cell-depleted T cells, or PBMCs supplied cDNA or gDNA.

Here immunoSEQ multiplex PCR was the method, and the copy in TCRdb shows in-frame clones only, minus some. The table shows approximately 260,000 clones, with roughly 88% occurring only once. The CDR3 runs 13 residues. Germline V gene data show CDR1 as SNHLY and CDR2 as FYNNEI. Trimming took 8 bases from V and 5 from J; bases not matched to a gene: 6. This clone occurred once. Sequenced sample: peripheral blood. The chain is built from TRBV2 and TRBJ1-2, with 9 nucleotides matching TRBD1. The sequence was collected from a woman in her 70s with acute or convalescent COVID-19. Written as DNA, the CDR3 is TGTGCCAGCGTTGGGACAGGGAGATATGGCTACACCTTC. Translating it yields CASVGTGRYGYTF.